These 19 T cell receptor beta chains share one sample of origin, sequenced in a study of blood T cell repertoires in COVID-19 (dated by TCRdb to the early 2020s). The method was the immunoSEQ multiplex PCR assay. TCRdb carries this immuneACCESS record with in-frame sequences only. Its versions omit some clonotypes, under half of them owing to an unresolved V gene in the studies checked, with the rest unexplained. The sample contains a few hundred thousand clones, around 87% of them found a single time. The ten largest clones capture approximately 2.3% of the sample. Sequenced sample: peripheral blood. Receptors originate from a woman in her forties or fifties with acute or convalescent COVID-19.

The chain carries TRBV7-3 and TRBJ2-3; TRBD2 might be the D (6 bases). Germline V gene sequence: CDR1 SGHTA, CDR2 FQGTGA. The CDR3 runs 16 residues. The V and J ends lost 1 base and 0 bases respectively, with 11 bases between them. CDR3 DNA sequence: TGTGCCAGCAGCTTAAGAGTAGGGACTAGCACAGATACGCAGTATTTT. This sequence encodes CASSLRVGTSTDTQYF.

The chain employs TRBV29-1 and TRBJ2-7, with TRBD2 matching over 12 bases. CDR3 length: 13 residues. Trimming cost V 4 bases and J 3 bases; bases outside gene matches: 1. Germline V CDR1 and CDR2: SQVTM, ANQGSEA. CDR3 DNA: TGCAGCGTTGGACTAGCGGGGGTCTACGAGCAGTACTTC. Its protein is CSVGLAGVYEQYF.

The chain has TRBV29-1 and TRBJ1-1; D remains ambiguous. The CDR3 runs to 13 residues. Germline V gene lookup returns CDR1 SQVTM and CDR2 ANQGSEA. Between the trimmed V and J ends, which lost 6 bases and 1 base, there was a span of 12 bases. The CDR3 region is CSVENPTNTEAFF. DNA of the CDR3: TGCAGCGTGGAGAACCCAACGAACACTGAAGCTTTCTTT.

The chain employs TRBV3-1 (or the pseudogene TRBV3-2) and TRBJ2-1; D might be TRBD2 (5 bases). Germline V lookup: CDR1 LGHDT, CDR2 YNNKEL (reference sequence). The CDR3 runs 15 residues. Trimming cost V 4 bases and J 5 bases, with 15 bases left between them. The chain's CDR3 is CASSRRGISDNEQFF. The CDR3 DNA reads TGTGCCAGCAGCCGTCGGGGAATATCGGACAATGAGCAGTTCTTC.

In DNA, the CDR3 is TGTGCCAGTAGTATCCGGGAGACTTACAATGAGCAGTTCTTC. Translating it yields CASSIRETYNEQFF. V usage is TRBV19 and J usage is TRBJ2-1; D is perhaps TRBD2 (6 bases). Germline V gives CDR1 LNHDA, CDR2 SQIVND (reference sequence). This CDR3 contains 14 residues. Trimming took 3 bases from V and 4 from J, leaving 10 bases between them.

DNA of the CDR3: TGTGCCAGCAGATCCACAGGGGAGTTAGCCAAAAACATTCAGTACTTC. Translation: CASRSTGELAKNIQYF. The gene calls are TRBV7-2 and TRBJ2-4, with 7 bases lining up with TRBD1. CDR1 is SGHTA, CDR2 FQGNSA, per germline. V was clipped by 6 bases and J by 0 bases; unmatched bases: 8. This CDR3 contains 16 residues.

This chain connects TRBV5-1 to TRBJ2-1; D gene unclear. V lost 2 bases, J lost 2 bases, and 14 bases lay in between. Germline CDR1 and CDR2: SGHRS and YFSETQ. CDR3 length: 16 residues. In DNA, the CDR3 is TGCGCCAGCAGCTTTACCCCTGAAACGGCCTACAATGAGCAGTTCTTC. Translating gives CASSFTPETAYNEQFF. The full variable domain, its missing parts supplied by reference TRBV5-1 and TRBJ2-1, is KAGVTQTPRYLIKTRGQQVTLSCSPISGHRSVSWYQQTPGQGLQFLFEYFSETQRNKGNFPGRFSGRQFSNSRSEMNVSTLELGDSALYLCASSFTPETAYNEQFFGPGTRLTVL.

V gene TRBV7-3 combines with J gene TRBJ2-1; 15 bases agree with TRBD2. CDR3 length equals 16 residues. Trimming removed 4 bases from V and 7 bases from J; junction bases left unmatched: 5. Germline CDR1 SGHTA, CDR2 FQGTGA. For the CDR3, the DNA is TGTGCCAGCAGCTCGCCTGGACTAGCGGGAGGGAATGAGCAGTTCTTC. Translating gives CASSSPGLAGGNEQFF.

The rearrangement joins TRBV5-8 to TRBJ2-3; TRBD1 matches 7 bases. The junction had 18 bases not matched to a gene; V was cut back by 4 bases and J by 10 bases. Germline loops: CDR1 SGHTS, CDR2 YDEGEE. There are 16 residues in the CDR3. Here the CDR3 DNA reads TGTGCCAGCAGCGTAAACAGGGGACCCCTAGGGAACGCGCAGTATTTT. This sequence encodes CASSVNRGPLGNAQYF.

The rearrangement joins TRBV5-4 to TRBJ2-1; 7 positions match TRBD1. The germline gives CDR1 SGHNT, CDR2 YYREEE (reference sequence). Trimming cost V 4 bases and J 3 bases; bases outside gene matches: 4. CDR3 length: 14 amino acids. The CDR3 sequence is CASSTGQNYNEQFF. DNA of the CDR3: TGTGCCAGCAGCACGGGACAGAACTACAATGAGCAGTTCTTC.

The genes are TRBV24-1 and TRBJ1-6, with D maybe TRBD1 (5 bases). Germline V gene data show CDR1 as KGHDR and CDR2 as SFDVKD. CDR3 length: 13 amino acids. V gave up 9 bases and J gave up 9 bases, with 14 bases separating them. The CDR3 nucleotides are TGTGCCACCCGACAGTCTGCCGGTTCACCCCTCCACTTT. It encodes CATRQSAGSPLHF.

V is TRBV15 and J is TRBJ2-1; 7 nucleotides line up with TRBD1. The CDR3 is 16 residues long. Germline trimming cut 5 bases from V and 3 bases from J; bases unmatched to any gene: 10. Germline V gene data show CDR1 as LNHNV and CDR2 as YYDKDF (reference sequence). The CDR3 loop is CATSETDRVFYNEQFF. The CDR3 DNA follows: TGTGCCACCAGCGAGACCGACAGGGTTTTCTACAATGAGCAGTTCTTC.

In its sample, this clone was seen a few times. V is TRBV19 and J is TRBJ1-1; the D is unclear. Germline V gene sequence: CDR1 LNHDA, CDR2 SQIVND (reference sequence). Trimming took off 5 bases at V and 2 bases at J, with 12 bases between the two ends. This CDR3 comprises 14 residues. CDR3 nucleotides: TGTGCCAGTAGTCTCGGGGTCTTCAACACTGAAGCTTTCTTT. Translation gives CASSLGVFNTEAFF. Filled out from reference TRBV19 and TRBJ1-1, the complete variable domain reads DGGITQSPKYLFRKEGQNVTLSCEQNLNHDAMYWYRQDPGQGLRLIYYSQIVNDFQKGDIAEGYSVSREKKESFPLTVTSAQKNPTAFYLCASSLGVFNTEAFFGQGTRLTVV.

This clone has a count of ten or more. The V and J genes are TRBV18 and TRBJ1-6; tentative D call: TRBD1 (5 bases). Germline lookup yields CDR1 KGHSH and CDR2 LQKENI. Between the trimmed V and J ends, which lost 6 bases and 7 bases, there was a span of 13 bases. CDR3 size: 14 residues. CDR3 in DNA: TGTGCCAGCTCCCTCGGGGGTGGCAATTCACCCCTCCACTTT. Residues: CASSLGGGNSPLHF.

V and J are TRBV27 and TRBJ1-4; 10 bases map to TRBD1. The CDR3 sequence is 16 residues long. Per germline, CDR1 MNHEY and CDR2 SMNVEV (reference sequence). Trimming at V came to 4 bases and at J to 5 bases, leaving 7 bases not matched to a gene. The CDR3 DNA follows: TGTGCCAGCAGTTATCGGCCGGGACAGGGGAATGAAAAACTGTTTTTT. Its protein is CASSYRPGQGNEKLFF.

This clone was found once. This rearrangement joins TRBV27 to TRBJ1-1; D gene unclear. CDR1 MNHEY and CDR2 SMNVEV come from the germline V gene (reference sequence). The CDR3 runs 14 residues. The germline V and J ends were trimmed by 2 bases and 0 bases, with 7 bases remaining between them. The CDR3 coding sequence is TGTGCCAGCAGTTTAAGAACGGTGAACACTGAAGCTTTCTTT. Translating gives CASSLRTVNTEAFF.

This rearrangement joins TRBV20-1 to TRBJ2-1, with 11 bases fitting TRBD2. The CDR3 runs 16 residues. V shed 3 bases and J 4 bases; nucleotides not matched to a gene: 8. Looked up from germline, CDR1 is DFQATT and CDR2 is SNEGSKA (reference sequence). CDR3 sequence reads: CSASIEGTSGYNEQFF. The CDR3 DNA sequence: TGCAGTGCTAGTATCGAAGGGACTAGCGGATACAATGAGCAGTTCTTC.

The CDR3 loop is CASSDGAGNEQFF. DNA for the CDR3: TGTGCCAGCAGTGACGGCGCGGGGAATGAGCAGTTCTTC. The chain couples TRBV6-4 to TRBJ2-1; the D gene is possibly TRBD2 (6 bases). Germline assignment: CDR1 MRHNA and CDR2 SNTAGT. V lost 2 bases and J 7 bases, leaving 9 bases between the germline ends. The CDR3 loop spans 13 amino acids.

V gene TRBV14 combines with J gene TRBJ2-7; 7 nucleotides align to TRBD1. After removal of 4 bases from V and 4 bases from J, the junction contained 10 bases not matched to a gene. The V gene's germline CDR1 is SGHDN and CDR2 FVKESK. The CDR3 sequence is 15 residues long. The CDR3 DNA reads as TGTGCCAGCAGCCCTGGTAGGGGGCAGCAGTACGAGCAGTACTTC. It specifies CASSPGRGQQYEQYF.